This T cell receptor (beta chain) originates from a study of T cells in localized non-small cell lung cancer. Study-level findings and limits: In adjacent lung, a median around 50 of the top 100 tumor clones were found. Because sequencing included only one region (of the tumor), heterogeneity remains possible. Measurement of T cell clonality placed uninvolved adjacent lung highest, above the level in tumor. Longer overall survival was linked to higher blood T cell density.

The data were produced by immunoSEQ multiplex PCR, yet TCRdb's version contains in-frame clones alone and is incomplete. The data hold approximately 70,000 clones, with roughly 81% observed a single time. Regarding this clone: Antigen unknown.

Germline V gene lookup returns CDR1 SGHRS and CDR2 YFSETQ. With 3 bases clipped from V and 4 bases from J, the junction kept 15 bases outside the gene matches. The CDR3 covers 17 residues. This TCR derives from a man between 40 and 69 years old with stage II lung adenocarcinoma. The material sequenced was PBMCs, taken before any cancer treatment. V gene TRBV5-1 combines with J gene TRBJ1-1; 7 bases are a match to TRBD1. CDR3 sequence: CASSSPRGVLVGTEAFF. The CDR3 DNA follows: TGCGCCAGCAGCTCGCCCAGGGGGGTCTTAGTAGGCACTGAAGCTTTCTTT.